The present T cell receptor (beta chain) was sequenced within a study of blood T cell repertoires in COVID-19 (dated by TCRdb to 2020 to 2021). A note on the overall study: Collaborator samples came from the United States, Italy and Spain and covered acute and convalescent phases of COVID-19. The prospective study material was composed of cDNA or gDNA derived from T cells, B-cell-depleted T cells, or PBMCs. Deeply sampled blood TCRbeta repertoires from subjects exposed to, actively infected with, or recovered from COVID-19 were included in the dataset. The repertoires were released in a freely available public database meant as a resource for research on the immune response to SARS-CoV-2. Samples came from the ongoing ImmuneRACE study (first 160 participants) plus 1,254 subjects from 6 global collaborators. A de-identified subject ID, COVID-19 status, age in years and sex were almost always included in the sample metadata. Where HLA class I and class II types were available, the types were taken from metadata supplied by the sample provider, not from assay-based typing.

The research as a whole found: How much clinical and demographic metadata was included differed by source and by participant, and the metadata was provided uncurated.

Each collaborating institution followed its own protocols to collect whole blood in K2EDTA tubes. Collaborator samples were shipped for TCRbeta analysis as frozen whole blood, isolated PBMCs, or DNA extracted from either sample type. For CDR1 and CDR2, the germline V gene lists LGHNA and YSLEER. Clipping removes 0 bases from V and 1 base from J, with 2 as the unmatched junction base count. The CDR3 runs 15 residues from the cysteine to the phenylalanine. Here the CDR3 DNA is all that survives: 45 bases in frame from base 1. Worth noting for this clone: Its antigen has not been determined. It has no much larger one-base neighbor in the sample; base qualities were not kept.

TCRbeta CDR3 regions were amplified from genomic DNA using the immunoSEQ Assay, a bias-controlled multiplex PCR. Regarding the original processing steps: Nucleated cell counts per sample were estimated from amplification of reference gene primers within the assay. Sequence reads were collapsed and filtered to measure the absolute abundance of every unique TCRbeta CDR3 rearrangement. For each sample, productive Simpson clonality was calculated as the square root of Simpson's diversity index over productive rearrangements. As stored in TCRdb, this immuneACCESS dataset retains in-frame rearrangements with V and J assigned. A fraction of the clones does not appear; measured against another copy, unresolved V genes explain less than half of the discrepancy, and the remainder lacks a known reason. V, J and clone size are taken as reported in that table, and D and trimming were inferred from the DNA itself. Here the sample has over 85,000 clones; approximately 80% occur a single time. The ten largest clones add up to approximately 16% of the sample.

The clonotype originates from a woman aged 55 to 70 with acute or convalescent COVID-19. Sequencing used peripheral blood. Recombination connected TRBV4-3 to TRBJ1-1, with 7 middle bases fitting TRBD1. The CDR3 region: CASSQDGTANTEAFF. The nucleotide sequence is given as TGCGCCAGCAGCCAAGATGGGACAGCGAACACTGAAGCTTTCTTT.